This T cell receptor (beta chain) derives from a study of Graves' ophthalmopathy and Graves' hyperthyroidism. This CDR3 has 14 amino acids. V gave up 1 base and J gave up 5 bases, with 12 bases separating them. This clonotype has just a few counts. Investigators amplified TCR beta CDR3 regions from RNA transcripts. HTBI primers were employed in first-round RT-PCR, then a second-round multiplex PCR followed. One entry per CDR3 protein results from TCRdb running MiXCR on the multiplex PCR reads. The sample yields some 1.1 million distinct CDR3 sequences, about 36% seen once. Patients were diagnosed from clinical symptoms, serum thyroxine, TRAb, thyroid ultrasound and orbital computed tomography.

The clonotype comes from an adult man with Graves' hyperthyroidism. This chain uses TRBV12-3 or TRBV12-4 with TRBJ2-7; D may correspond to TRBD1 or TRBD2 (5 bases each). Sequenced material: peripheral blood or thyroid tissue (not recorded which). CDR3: CASSLGYGTDEQYF. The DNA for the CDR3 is TGTGCCAGCAGTTTAGGCTACGGGACCGACGAGCAGTACTTC.